This TCR beta chain was obtained from a study of spatial heterogeneity in lung cancer. Each CDR3 protein gets one entry after TCRdb re-called the 5' RACE reads with MiXCR. The sample yields about 50,000 distinct CDR3 sequences, less than 9% seen once. Regarding time point: sample taken at primary tumor resection. The authors sequenced whole RNA from tumor, nontumor lung or frozen PBMC without sorting. CDR1 is DFQATT and CDR2 is SNEGSKA in the germline V gene (reference sequence). Trimming removed 5 bases at V and 0 bases at J, with 22 bases between. This CDR3 is 17 amino acids long. Many counts were recorded for this clonotype.

The TCR originated in a female donor with early-stage non-small cell lung cancer. V is TRBV20-1 and J is TRBJ1-1, with D tentatively TRBD1 (5 bases). The sequences come from PBMCs, collected at surgery. CDR3 sequence: CSARPRQGGWMNTEAFF. The CDR3 DNA reads TGCAGTGCTCGCCCCCGGCAGGGAGGTTGGATGAACACTGAAGCTTTCTTT.